This TCR beta chain originates from a study of blood T cell repertoires in COVID-19. Background on the study: Samples representing acute and convalescent COVID-19 were sourced from the United States, Italy and Spain.

This clone turned up a few times. The V gene's germline CDR1 is LGHNT and CDR2 FRNRAP. This CDR3 contains 17 residues. The ends lost 5 bases at V and 2 bases at J; junction bases unmatched: 8. The table came from immunoSEQ multiplex PCR; TCRdb's copy has only in-frame clones and leaves some out. The repertoire includes 95,000 to 150,000 clones, approximately 85% of them detected once, and roughly 10% sits in the top ten. This TCR was sampled from a man at least 80 years old with acute or convalescent COVID-19. Sample: peripheral blood. The V gene is TRBV12-5, the J gene TRBJ2-3, with TRBD2 matching 12 bases. The CDR3 DNA is TGTGCTAGTGGTACCGGACTAGCGGGGACCTCCACAGATACGCAGTATTTT. It specifies CASGTGLAGTSTDTQYF.